This passage covers 25 T cell receptor beta chains from one sample sequenced in a study of T cell responses to AZD1222 COVID-19 vaccine. Method: immunoSEQ multiplex PCR; TCRdb's copy keeps in-frame clones and lacks some. The sample lists roughly 200,000 clones; around 88% were seen once. This material consisted of peripheral blood, taken on day 0 of AZD1222 vaccination. Receptors were obtained from an adult in good health.

This rearrangement joins TRBV6-6 to TRBJ1-4; 7 bases line up with TRBD1. The CDR3 runs to 13 residues. In germline, CDR1 is MNHNY, CDR2 SVGAGI (reference sequence). J lost 6 bases, V lost 6 bases, and 4 bases had no gene match. This CDR3 reads CASSRQGDEKLFF. The CDR3 DNA sequence: TGTGCCAGCAGCCGCCAGGGGGATGAAAAACTGTTTTTT.

The chain uses TRBV12-5 and TRBJ1-5, with 8 bases aligning to TRBD1. V was clipped by 3 bases and J by 2 bases; unmatched bases: 0. Per the germline V gene, CDR1 is LGHNT and CDR2 is FRNRAP. The CDR3 covers 14 residues. The CDR3, as DNA: TGTGCTAGTGGTTTACAGGGGGGCAATCAGCCCCAGCATTTT. It encodes CASGLQGGNQPQHF.

This chain uses TRBV15 with TRBJ2-3; TRBD1 agrees at 9 bases. CDR3 length: 14 residues. Unmatched junction bases numbered 4, after V lost 5 bases and J lost 4 bases. Germline CDR1 LNHNV, CDR2 YYDKDF (reference sequence). CDR3: CATSPGQGADTQYF. CDR3 sequence (DNA): TGTGCCACCAGCCCGGGACAGGGAGCAGATACGCAGTATTTT.

This clone has just one count. The CDR3 region has the DNA TGCGCCAGCAGCTTGTATGGTACGGGAGCCTACAATGAGCAGTTCTTC. Protein sequence: CASSLYGTGAYNEQFF. The chain is built from TRBV5-1 and TRBJ2-1; TRBD2 is a possible D gene (6 bases). Germline-derived CDR1 and CDR2 are SGHRS and YFSETQ. The CDR3 sequence is 16 residues long. V lost 1 base and J 2 bases, leaving 13 bases between the germline ends. Full variable domain (outside the CDR3, taken from reference TRBV5-1 and TRBJ2-1): KAGVTQTPRYLIKTRGQQVTLSCSPISGHRSVSWYQQTPGQGLQFLFEYFSETQRNKGNFPGRFSGRQFSNSRSEMNVSTLELGDSALYLCASSLYGTGAYNEQFFGPGTRLTVL.

The V call is TRBV4-3, the J call TRBJ2-2; 7 bases line up with TRBD1. This CDR3 comprises 14 residues. The J segment lost 6 bases and the V segment lost 2 bases, leaving 3 bases of the junction unmatched. CDR1 LGHNA and CDR2 YSLEER come from the germline V gene. DNA for the CDR3: TGCGCCAGCAGCCAAAGGGGGCGCGCCGGGGAGCTGTTTTTT. This translates into CASSQRGRAGELFF.

This chain links TRBV20-1 with TRBJ1-1; D is undetermined. Germline-derived CDR1 and CDR2 are DFQATT and SNEGSKA (reference sequence). Trimming took off 3 bases at V and 6 bases at J, with 8 bases between the two ends. This CDR3 comprises 11 residues. The CDR3 is CSASAGAEAFF. As DNA, the CDR3 is TGCAGTGCTAGTGCAGGCGCTGAAGCTTTCTTT.

The CDR3 loop reads CASSQPPGGRSEKLFF. CDR3 DNA sequence: TGCGCCAGCAGCCAACCACCGGGGGGCAGGAGTGAAAAACTGTTTTTT. The V and J genes are TRBV4-1 and TRBJ1-4, with a weak D call TRBD1 (6 bases). Germline V gene lookup returns CDR1 MGHRA and CDR2 YSYEKL. The CDR3 consists of 16 residues. Deletions cut 2 bases from V and 7 bases from J, with 17 bases between.

The chain recombines TRBV5-1 with TRBJ2-2; 10 nucleotides agree with TRBD1. The germline V gene encodes CDR1 SGHRS and CDR2 YFSETQ. CDR3 size: 16 residues. After removal of 4 bases from V and 6 bases from J, the junction contained 9 bases not matched to a gene. The CDR3 loop is CASSLGQGGTAGELFF. CDR3 bases: TGCGCCAGCAGCCTCGGACAGGGGGGTACGGCCGGGGAGCTGTTTTTT.

In DNA, the CDR3 is TGCGCCAGCAGCTTGTTTCCCGCGTTTGGGCCGGGGAAGAACGAGCAGTACTTC. It specifies CASSLFPAFGPGKNEQYF. The chain is built from TRBV5-1 and TRBJ2-7; D is possibly TRBD2 (5 bases). V was shortened by 1 base and J by 5 bases, with 25 bases between the two germline ends. CDR1 SGHRS and CDR2 YFSETQ come from the germline V gene. This CDR3 is 18 amino acids long.

A few counts support this clone. This sequence joins TRBV28 and TRBJ1-2, with 9 bases aligning to TRBD1. After removal of 10 bases from V and 4 bases from J, the junction contained 13 bases not matched to a gene. Germline V gene data show CDR1 as MDHEN and CDR2 as SYDVKM. The CDR3 consists of 15 residues. The CDR3 sequence: CANVESPGQGYGYTF. The DNA of the CDR3 is TGTGCCAACGTCGAAAGCCCGGGACAGGGCTATGGCTACACCTTC.

This chain connects TRBV28 to TRBJ2-7; perhaps TRBD2 as D (6 bases). The V gene's germline CDR1 is MDHEN and CDR2 SYDVKM. The CDR3 is 14 amino acids. Trimming left V 5 bases short and J 11 bases short, with 22 bases between. CDR3 sequence: CASSPPIPGRMEYF. The CDR3 region has the DNA TGTGCCAGCAGTCCGCCCATCCCGGGGAGGATGGAGTACTTC.

The J gene is TRBJ1-1, the V gene TRBV5-4, with D uncertain. The CDR3 extends over 14 amino acids. Looked up from germline, CDR1 is SGHNT and CDR2 is YYREEE (reference sequence). Between the trimmed V and J ends, which lost 4 bases and 3 bases, there was a span of 13 bases. CDR3 residues: CASSPEAGYTEAFF. The CDR3 DNA reads as TGTGCCAGCAGCCCGGAGGCTGGTTACACTGAAGCTTTCTTT.

This CDR3 is CASSVDPGQGAYNEQFF. CDR3 in DNA: TGTGCCAGCAGCGTAGACCCGGGACAGGGAGCGTACAATGAGCAGTTCTTC. The chain couples TRBV9 to TRBJ2-1; TRBD1 aligns across 9 bases. The CDR3 covers 17 residues. Trimming cost V 0 bases and J 4 bases; bases outside gene matches: 8. Per the germline V gene, CDR1 is SGDLS and CDR2 is YYNGEE.

The chain joins TRBV24-1 to TRBJ2-2, with D perhaps matching TRBD1 or TRBD2 (5 bases each). Germline V lookup: CDR1 KGHDR, CDR2 SFDVKD. Trimming pared 5 bases from V and 0 bases from J, leaving 15 bases between. CDR3 size: 17 residues. The CDR3 bases are TGTGCCACCAGTGGTTTTGGGGGAGCGGCGAACACCGGGGAGCTGTTTTTT. The encoded protein is CATSGFGGAANTGELFF.

Comment on this clone: Its ends do not fully match the called genes, so a read error is possible. This chain links TRBV6-5 with TRBJ1-2, with D maybe TRBD1 (5 bases). The germline CDR1 and CDR2 sequences are MNHEY and SVGAGI. The CDR3 length is 13 residues. The CDR3 is CASSPRGPYGYAF. Here the CDR3 DNA reads TGTGCCAGCAGTCCCCGGGGACCTTATGGCTACGCCTTC.

V and J are TRBV6-2 or TRBV6-3 and TRBJ2-5; D ambiguous. This CDR3 has 12 residues. Trimming cost V 5 bases and J 5 bases, with 9 bases left between them. Germline V gives CDR1 MNHEY, CDR2 SVGEGT. This CDR3 reads CASSKVPETQYF. In DNA, the CDR3 is TGTGCCAGCAGTAAAGTACCGGAGACCCAGTACTTC.

This clone was recorded a few times. The rearrangement uses TRBV7-9 and TRBJ2-7, with 7 bases that match TRBD1. Per germline, CDR1 SEHNR and CDR2 FQNEAQ (reference sequence). This CDR3 spans 18 amino acids. With V trimmed by 5 bases and J by 0 bases, 16 bases remained unmatched. This chain's CDR3 is CASSNLGDSLPISYEQYF. CDR3 DNA sequence: TGTGCCAGCAGCAACTTGGGGGACAGCCTACCGATCTCCTACGAGCAGTACTTC.

This chain joins TRBV19 and TRBJ1-5; no firm D call. The ends were cut back, 3 bases at V and 0 bases at J, with 12 bases in the middle. Germline loops: CDR1 LNHDA, CDR2 SQIVND (reference sequence). There are 16 residues in the CDR3. CDR3 bases: TGTGCCAGTAGTATCTCCGGTCAGATTAGCAATCAGCCCCAGCATTTT. It encodes CASSISGQISNQPQHF.

The CDR3 loop reads CASSPPDSNYGYTF. DNA of the CDR3: TGTGCCAGCAGCCCCCCGGACAGTAACTATGGCTACACCTTC. The chain couples TRBV5-4 to TRBJ1-2; a possible D gene is TRBD1 (6 bases). Germline CDR1 reads SGHNT; CDR2 reads YYREEE (reference sequence). This CDR3 region has 14 residues. V shed 4 bases and J shed 1 base, with 11 bases lying between them.

In DNA, the CDR3 is TGTGCCAGCAGCCCCTGGGCAGTCCGTAACTCTGGAAACACCATATATTTT. It is translated as CASSPWAVRNSGNTIYF. The V call is TRBV3-1 (or the pseudogene TRBV3-2), the J call TRBJ1-3; D gene uncertain. Deletions cut 4 bases from V and 0 bases from J, with 16 bases between. The CDR3 contains 17 residues. Germline CDR1 and CDR2: LGHDT and YNNKEL (reference sequence).

The CDR3 protein is CAWSGGGLGVTDTEAFF. Written as DNA, the CDR3 is TGTGCCTGGAGTGGGGGAGGGTTGGGAGTCACGGACACTGAAGCTTTCTTT. The rearrangement joins TRBV30 to TRBJ1-1; D remains ambiguous. V shed 1 base and J shed 3 bases, with 21 bases lying between them. Per the germline V gene, CDR1 is GTSNPN and CDR2 is SVGIG (reference sequence). The CDR3 is made up of 17 amino acids.

This sequence joins TRBV10-3 and TRBJ1-6, with TRBD1 matching over 9 bases. This CDR3 region has 14 residues. Per the germline V gene, CDR1 is ENHRY and CDR2 is SYGVKD. The trim removed 10 bases at V and 4 bases at J, leaving 5 bases unmatched. This CDR3 reads CATWDREYNSPLHF. The CDR3 DNA reads TGTGCCACCTGGGACAGGGAATATAATTCACCCCTCCACTTT.

The chain carries TRBV24-1 and TRBJ2-3; 9 bases fit TRBD2. CDR3 length: 17 amino acids. With V trimmed by 3 bases and J by 3 bases, 9 bases remained unmatched. Germline assignment: CDR1 KGHDR and CDR2 SFDVKD. CDR3 bases: TGTGCCACCAGTGATCACCGGGAGCGGGGGGTTACAGATACGCAGTATTTT. The encoded protein is CATSDHRERGVTDTQYF.

Only a few counts were recorded for this clone. The V call is TRBV4-3, the J call TRBJ2-2, with 10 bases aligning to TRBD1. The length of the CDR3 is 17 residues. Germline lookup yields CDR1 LGHNA and CDR2 YSLEER. V lost 1 base, J lost 3 bases, and 5 bases stayed unmatched. This CDR3 reads CASSQVGDRGDTGELFF. The DNA of the CDR3 is TGCGCCAGCAGCCAAGTCGGGGACAGGGGCGACACCGGGGAGCTGTTTTTT.

V and J are TRBV7-9 and TRBJ2-7; 12 bases agree with TRBD1. The V gene end was trimmed by 5 bases and the J gene end by 13 bases; junction bases not matched to a gene: 6. This CDR3 has 12 amino acids. Germline V gives CDR1 SEHNR, CDR2 FQNEAQ (reference sequence). In nucleotides, the CDR3 is TGTGCCAGCAGCCAGGGACAGGGGGCGGGTTACTTC. This encodes CASSQGQGAGYF.